Each of the 25 T cell receptor beta chains below was sequenced from the same sample in a study of blood T cell repertoires in COVID-19. Data came from immunoSEQ multiplex PCR; TCRdb stores just in-frame clones and leaves some out. The table shows over 90,000 clones, with roughly 70% occurring only once. The sequencing input was peripheral blood. These TCRs come from a man in his 70s with COVID-19, enrolled during active disease.

This chain joins TRBV19 and TRBJ1-2; 8 bases match TRBD1. From germline, CDR1 is LNHDA and CDR2 SQIVND (reference sequence). The ends lost 6 bases at V and 4 bases at J; junction bases unmatched: 7. The CDR3 has 14 residues. CDR3 nucleotides: TGTGCCAGTAGCCGACAGGGGTCTTCCTATGGCTACACCTTC. Encoded protein: CASSRQGSSYGYTF.

In its sample, this clone was seen once. The rearrangement uses TRBV7-2 and TRBJ2-7, with 10 bases that match TRBD2. This CDR3 has 15 residues. V lost 6 bases and J lost 3; bases outside the gene matches: 8. Germline V lookup: CDR1 SGHTA, CDR2 FQGNSA. DNA of the CDR3: TGTGCCAGCAGGGTATTAGCGGGAGGAAACTACGAGCAGTACTTC. Protein product: CASRVLAGGNYEQYF.

The chain is built from TRBV6-5 and TRBJ2-1, with D unresolved. This CDR3 comprises 11 residues. Per the germline V gene, CDR1 is MNHEY and CDR2 is SVGAGI. Trimming cost V 5 bases and J 10 bases, with 9 bases left between them. Here the CDR3 reads CASSKNMEQFF. CDR3 bases: TGTGCCAGCAGTAAAAACATGGAGCAGTTCTTC.

This clone was seen more than once but under ten times. The chain employs TRBV6-4 and TRBJ2-6; a possible D gene is TRBD2 (6 bases). Germline-derived CDR1 and CDR2 are MRHNA and SNTAGT. The V gene lost 4 bases and the J gene lost 2 bases, with 9 bases spanning the gap. The CDR3 contains 15 residues. The CDR3 DNA is TGTGCCAGCAGTGCTGGGGGGACTGGGGCCAACGTCCTGACTTTC. Amino acids: CASSAGGTGANVLTF.

About this clone itself: A junction boundary mismatches the germline segment, possibly from a read error. J is TRBJ2-7 and V is TRBV28; 16 bases agree with TRBD2. This CDR3 has 16 residues. Germline loops: CDR1 MDHEN, CDR2 SYDVKM. The CDR3 DNA sequence: TGTGCCCGCAGGGGGACTAGCGGGGGGGTATTCTACGAGCAGTACTTC. This sequence encodes CARRGTSGGVFYEQYF. The variable domain in full, completed from reference TRBV28 and TRBJ2-7, reads DVKVTQSSRYLVKRTGEKVFLECVQDMDHENMFWYRQDPGLGLRLIYFSYDVKMKEKGDIPEGYSVSREKKERFSLILESASTNQTSMYLCARRGTSGGVFYEQYFGPGTRLTVT.

This chain uses TRBV3-1 (or the pseudogene TRBV3-2) with TRBJ1-5; weak D call: TRBD1 (6 bases). The germline CDR1 and CDR2 sequences are LGHDT and YNNKEL (reference sequence). The CDR3 length is 14 residues. V shed 5 bases and J shed 4 bases, with 12 bases lying between them. CDR3 sequence reads: CASSSIQGNQPQHF. CDR3 bases: TGTGCCAGCAGCTCGATACAGGGAAATCAGCCCCAGCATTTT.

The chain links TRBV6-2 or TRBV6-3 to TRBJ2-5; TRBD2 is a possible D gene (6 bases). V was pared by 6 bases and J by 3 bases, with 14 bases between. CDR1 and CDR2 (germline): MNHEY, SVGEGT. The CDR3 runs to 14 residues. CDR3 sequence reads: CASSRPQREETQYF. The CDR3 region has the DNA TGTGCCAGCAGCCGCCCGCAGCGGGAAGAGACCCAGTACTTC.

This clone was seen more than once but under ten times. The rearrangement joins TRBV7-9 to TRBJ1-2; TRBD1 agrees at 9 bases. In germline, CDR1 is SEHNR, CDR2 FQNEAQ (reference sequence). This CDR3 contains 15 residues. V lost 7 bases, J lost 8 bases, and 14 bases stayed unmatched. Here the CDR3 reads CASTLLIRTGEGYTF. DNA for the CDR3: TGTGCCAGCACCTTGCTGATTCGGACAGGGGAAGGCTACACCTTC.

The chain joins TRBV7-9 to TRBJ2-1, with D possibly matching TRBD2 (5 bases). V lost 5 bases to trimming and J lost 0 bases, with 11 bases between them. The germline gives CDR1 SEHNR, CDR2 FQNEAQ (reference sequence). The CDR3 consists of 15 residues. The CDR3 region has the DNA TGTGCCAGCAGCCCGAGACGGGGCTCCTACAATGAGCAGTTCTTC. Residues: CASSPRRGSYNEQFF.

The V gene is TRBV5-1, the J gene TRBJ2-3; 9 nucleotides align to TRBD2. CDR3 length equals 16 residues. Trimming took 0 bases from V and 2 from J; bases not matched to a gene: 4. From germline, CDR1 is SGHRS and CDR2 YFSETQ. CDR3 DNA sequence: TGCGCCAGCAGCTTGGATGCTAGCGGGAACACAGATACGCAGTATTTT. This codes for CASSLDASGNTDTQYF.

The genes are TRBV9 and TRBJ2-2, with D perhaps matching TRBD1 (6 bases). The CDR3 is 16 amino acids. Trimming took 0 bases from V and 2 from J, leaving 11 bases between them. The germline gives CDR1 SGDLS, CDR2 YYNGEE. The CDR3 DNA sequence: TGTGCCAGCAGCGTAGCTCCGACAGGAAACACCGGGGAGCTGTTTTTT. Translated, it gives CASSVAPTGNTGELFF.

The chain recombines TRBV27 with TRBJ1-4; the match to TRBD1 covers 9 bases. The CDR3 totals 15 residues. V dropped 6 bases and J dropped 3; count of bases not matched to a gene: 5. The germline gives CDR1 MNHEY, CDR2 SMNVEV (reference sequence). In nucleotides, the CDR3 is TGTGCCAGCAGGCCAGGACAGGGGTCTAATGAAAAACTGTTTTTT. Encoded protein: CASRPGQGSNEKLFF.

This clone has a handful of counts. The genes are TRBV4-3 and TRBJ2-2; D is perhaps TRBD2 (5 bases). The CDR3 is 15 residues long. Germline CDR1 and CDR2: LGHNA and YSLEER. V lost 3 bases and J lost 2, with 10 bases in between. DNA of the CDR3: TGCGCCAGCAGCCAGAGGGATCTAAACACCGGGGAGCTGTTTTTT. Translation gives CASSQRDLNTGELFF.

The chain has TRBV5-4 and TRBJ2-5; D possibly corresponds to TRBD2 (6 bases). This CDR3 comprises 16 residues. V lost 0 bases to trimming and J lost 1 base, with 13 bases between them. Germline V lookup: CDR1 SGHNT, CDR2 YYREEE (reference sequence). CDR3 coding DNA: TGTGCCAGCAGCTTGGGTGGAGGGTCGGGCCAAGAGACCCAGTACTTC. This codes for CASSLGGGSGQETQYF.

The chain is built from TRBV3-1 (or the pseudogene TRBV3-2) and TRBJ2-3; 7 bases match TRBD2. After removal of 3 bases from V and 6 bases from J, the junction contained 3 bases not matched to a gene. CDR1 LGHDT and CDR2 YNNKEL come from the germline V gene (reference sequence). This CDR3 is 13 amino acids long. The CDR3 reads CASSHLGGDTQYF. The CDR3 DNA sequence: TGTGCCAGCAGCCACCTCGGGGGGGATACGCAGTATTTT.

The chain combines TRBV28 with TRBJ2-1; D is possibly TRBD2 (6 bases). Trimming pared 2 bases from V and 7 bases from J, leaving 12 bases between. This CDR3 is built from 14 residues. The germline CDR1 and CDR2 sequences are MDHEN and SYDVKM. The CDR3 protein is CASSLGLASNEQFF. CDR3 coding DNA: TGTGCCAGCAGTTTAGGGCTAGCGAGTAATGAGCAGTTCTTC. Full variable domain (remainder filled in from reference TRBV28 and TRBJ2-1): DVKVTQSSRYLVKRTGEKVFLECVQDMDHENMFWYRQDPGLGLRLIYFSYDVKMKEKGDIPEGYSVSREKKERFSLILESASTNQTSMYLCASSLGLASNEQFFGPGTRLTVL.

Comments on this clone: The germline gene is not matched at one end of the junction; a read error may be the cause. The chain combines TRBV7-7 with TRBJ1-5, with 7 positions matching TRBD1. CDR1 is SSHAT and CDR2 is FNYEAQ in the germline V gene (reference sequence). This CDR3 contains 16 residues. CDR3 bases: TGTGCTAGCAGCCCTAGGGGGCGGTGGTCTTTGGGGCCCCAGCATTTT. Protein: CASSPRGRWSLGPQHF.

In regard to this clone: A read error may produce the germline difference seen at one junction end. The chain links TRBV7-2 to TRBJ2-3; 9 bases line up with TRBD2. Per the germline V gene, CDR1 is SGHTA and CDR2 is FQGNSA. CDR3 length: 15 residues. CDR3 in DNA: TGTGCCAGCAGATTAGCGGGAGCGGGCACAGATACGCAGTATTTT. It codes for CASRLAGAGTDTQYF.

The V call is TRBV5-1, the J call TRBJ1-1, with 7 bases identical to TRBD1. There are 13 residues in the CDR3. Germline CDR1 is SGHRS and CDR2 is YFSETQ. The V and J ends lost 1 base and 4 bases, in that order; junction bases with no gene match: 1. The CDR3: CASSLTGVTEAFF. The CDR3 region has the DNA TGCGCCAGCAGCTTGACAGGGGTCACTGAAGCTTTCTTT.

This chain connects TRBV7-2 to TRBJ2-7, with TRBD1 matching 9 bases. Germline CDR1 SGHTA, CDR2 FQGNSA. Losses at the gene ends were 5 bases for V and 2 bases for J; bases not matched to a gene: 7. The CDR3 sequence is 15 residues long. The CDR3, as DNA: TGTGCCAGCAGCGATCGGGACAGGGTAACCTACGAGCAGTACTTC. Translated, it gives CASSDRDRVTYEQYF.

This chain connects TRBV7-3 to TRBJ2-5; 7 nucleotides agree with TRBD2. Germline CDR1 reads SGHTA; CDR2 reads FQGTGA. The CDR3 is 15 residues long. The junction had 3 bases not matched to a gene; V was cut back by 1 base and J by 1 base. The CDR3 DNA follows: TGTGCCAGCAGCTTAATGGGACTACCCCAAGAGACCCAGTACTTC. This sequence encodes CASSLMGLPQETQYF.

A few counts support this clone. The chain couples TRBV27 to TRBJ1-2, with 7 bases fitting TRBD1. J lost 8 bases, V lost 3 bases, and 15 bases had no gene match. This CDR3 spans 16 amino acids. Germline V gene sequence: CDR1 MNHEY, CDR2 SMNVEV (reference sequence). The CDR3 DNA follows: TGTGCCAGCAGTTTCGCCCCCCAGGGGGGTGGGTCGGGCTACACCTTC. Translated, it gives CASSFAPQGGGSGYTF.

This chain links TRBV19 with TRBJ2-7, with 7 bases matching TRBD2. The junction had 16 bases not matched to a gene; V was cut back by 8 bases and J by 3 bases. The length of the CDR3 is 16 residues. Germline V gene data show CDR1 as LNHDA and CDR2 as SQIVND (reference sequence). CDR3 in amino acids: CASRPPYGSGNYEQYF. CDR3 DNA: TGTGCCAGTCGACCCCCGTATGGGAGCGGGAACTACGAGCAGTACTTC.

The chain couples TRBV27 to TRBJ1-5, with 7 bases fitting TRBD1. Per germline, CDR1 MNHEY and CDR2 SMNVEV (reference sequence). With 5 bases clipped from V and 3 bases from J, the junction kept 4 bases outside the gene matches. CDR3 length: 14 amino acids. This CDR3 is CASSIQGYNQPQHF. CDR3 nucleotides: TGTGCCAGCAGTATACAGGGGTACAATCAGCCCCAGCATTTT.

This clone was found many times. The chain is built from TRBV7-6 and TRBJ1-1; a weak D match, TRBD1 (5 bases). Trimming left V 5 bases short and J 0 bases short, with 7 bases between. Per the germline V gene, CDR1 is SGHVS and CDR2 is FNYEAQ. The CDR3 is 13 amino acids. The CDR3: CASSLTVNTEAFF. In nucleotides, the CDR3 is TGTGCCAGCAGCCTGACAGTGAACACTGAAGCTTTCTTT. Filled out from reference TRBV7-6 and TRBJ1-1, the complete variable domain reads GAGVSQSPRYKVTKRGQDVALRCDPISGHVSLYWYRQALGQGPEFLTYFNYEAQQDKSGLPNDRFSAERPEGSISTLTIQRTEQRDSAMYRCASSLTVNTEAFFGQGTRLTVV.